A selection of T cell receptor beta chains follows, all from one sample in a study of shared clonotypes between healthy human individuals. Some clones are missing from TCRdb's copy, which holds only in-frame ones; the method was immunoSEQ multiplex PCR. The sample shows about 2.1 million clones, about 93% of them seen only once. The sequencing input was naive CD8+ T cells from PBMCs. These TCRs come from a man younger than 35 in good health. Some clones in this sample may be carry-over from other donors' samples. Each CDR3 is given with its conserved first and last residue. The D gene is left open where the match is weak. Rows give clone size only sometimes, using once, few, many, or a class for an expanded clone.

v_call: TRBV7-2; d_call: -; clone_size: -; j_call: TRBJ2-7; cdr3_nt: TGTGCCAGCAGCTTCGACACGCGGTCGATATACGAGCAGTACTTC; cdr3_aa: CASSFDTRSIYEQYF
v_call: TRBV4-3; d_call: -; clone_size: -; j_call: TRBJ2-5; cdr3_nt: TGCGCCAGCAGCCCCCGGTTAGTAACCGGGGAGACCCAGTACTTC; cdr3_aa: CASSPRLVTGETQYF
v_call: TRBV7-6; d_call: TRBD2; clone_size: -; j_call: TRBJ2-1; cdr3_nt: TGTGCCAGCAGCCACACTAGCGGGAGGGCTCTTAATGAGCAGTTCTTC; cdr3_aa: CASSHTSGRALNEQFF
v_call: TRBV19; d_call: -; clone_size: -; j_call: TRBJ2-3; cdr3_nt: TGTGCCAGTAGTAGGGTCGGCACAGATACGCAGTATTTT; cdr3_aa: CASSRVGTDTQYF
v_call: TRBV4-3; d_call: TRBD1; clone_size: -; j_call: TRBJ2-2; cdr3_nt: TGCGCCAGCAGCCAAGATTTAGGGACAGGGGATCTCGGGGAGCTGTTTTTT; cdr3_aa: CASSQDLGTGDLGELFF
v_call: TRBV19; d_call: TRBD1; clone_size: -; j_call: TRBJ2-3; cdr3_nt: TGTGCCAGTAGTATAGGGACAGGGTATAGTCCGACGCAGTATTTT; cdr3_aa: CASSIGTGYSPTQYF
v_call: TRBV29-1; d_call: TRBD2; clone_size: -; j_call: TRBJ2-1; cdr3_nt: TGCAGCGCTAACGAAATAGGGCTAGCGGGAGGATCGTTCTTC; cdr3_aa: CSANEIGLAGGSFF
v_call: TRBV19; d_call: -; clone_size: -; j_call: TRBJ1-1; cdr3_nt: TGTGCCAGTAGTATAGATTTCGGTTTGAACACTGAAGCTTTCTTT; cdr3_aa: CASSIDFGLNTEAFF
v_call: TRBV7-9; d_call: -; clone_size: -; j_call: TRBJ2-5; cdr3_nt: TGTGCCAGCCAAAAAGGGGGTCGGGAGACCCAGTACTTC; cdr3_aa: CASQKGGRETQYF
v_call: TRBV6-6; d_call: -; clone_size: -; j_call: TRBJ2-5; cdr3_nt: TGTGCCAGCGGGCCTTACCGGGAGACCCAGTACTTC; cdr3_aa: CASGPYRETQYF
v_call: TRBV5-4; d_call: -; clone_size: -; j_call: TRBJ1-1; cdr3_nt: TGTGCCAGCAGCGCCTTAACGGATATGAACACTGAAGCTTTCTTT; cdr3_aa: CASSALTDMNTEAFF
v_call: TRBV30; d_call: -; clone_size: -; j_call: TRBJ2-7; cdr3_nt: TGTGCCTGGAGTGTAGGGCTGGAGCAGTACTTC; cdr3_aa: CAWSVGLEQYF
v_call: TRBV7-3; d_call: TRBD1; clone_size: -; j_call: TRBJ2-3; cdr3_nt: TGTGCCAGCAGTTTTTATCCGGGACAGGGATCCTCAGATACGCAGTATTTT; cdr3_aa: CASSFYPGQGSSDTQYF
v_call: TRBV27; d_call: TRBD1; clone_size: -; j_call: TRBJ2-4; cdr3_nt: TGTGCCAGCAGTTCAAACACAGGGGGATACATTCAGTACTTC; cdr3_aa: CASSSNTGGYIQYF
v_call: TRBV21-1; d_call: -; clone_size: -; j_call: TRBJ2-1; cdr3_nt: TGTGCCAGCAGCATTCGACAGGGAAGTATTGGAAATGAGCAGTTCTTC; cdr3_aa: CASSIRQGSIGNEQFF
v_call: TRBV10-3; d_call: -; clone_size: -; j_call: TRBJ2-7; cdr3_nt: TGTGCCATCAGTGATGGTAACAGCTACGAGCAGTACTTC; cdr3_aa: CAISDGNSYEQYF
v_call: TRBV5-1; d_call: TRBD1; clone_size: -; j_call: TRBJ1-1; cdr3_nt: TGCGCCAGCAGCTGGGTAGGGACAGAGAACACTGAAGCTTTCTTT; cdr3_aa: CASSWVGTENTEAFF
v_call: TRBV10-3; d_call: -; clone_size: -; j_call: TRBJ2-2; cdr3_nt: TGTGCCATCAGGGAACAGGGTGTGTTGGCGAACACCGGGGAGCTGTTTTTT; cdr3_aa: CAIREQGVLANTGELFF
v_call: TRBV4-1; d_call: -; clone_size: few; j_call: TRBJ1-5; cdr3_nt: TGCGCCAGCAGCCATCATGAGAGCAATCAGCCCCAGCATTTT; cdr3_aa: CASSHHESNQPQHF
v_call: TRBV6-1; d_call: TRBD1; clone_size: -; j_call: TRBJ1-5; cdr3_nt: TGTGCCAGCAGCCGGGACAGGGAAGAACAGCCCCAGCATTTT; cdr3_aa: CASSRDREEQPQHF
v_call: TRBV9; d_call: -; clone_size: -; j_call: TRBJ2-5; cdr3_nt: TGTGCCAGCAGTCCTACGGGTGGGAAAGAGACCCAGTACTTC; cdr3_aa: CASSPTGGKETQYF
v_call: TRBV4-1; d_call: -; clone_size: -; j_call: TRBJ2-5; cdr3_nt: TGCGCCAGCAGCCCCGAAGTATTTATGGAGACCCAGTACTTC; cdr3_aa: CASSPEVFMETQYF
v_call: TRBV6-5; d_call: -; clone_size: -; j_call: TRBJ2-1; cdr3_nt: TGTGCCAGCAGTTACTCCCCCACGGGAGAGTCTAATGAGCAGTTCTTC; cdr3_aa: CASSYSPTGESNEQFF
v_call: TRBV5-1; d_call: -; clone_size: -; j_call: TRBJ2-5; cdr3_nt: TGCGCCAGCAGCTTGGGGGGACTTGGGACCCAGTACTTC; cdr3_aa: CASSLGGLGTQYF